The 10 T cell receptor beta chains below were found in one sample sequenced in a study of blood T cell repertoires in COVID-19 (dated by TCRdb to 2018 to 2021). The library relied on the immunoSEQ multiplex PCR assay. Drawn from immuneACCESS, this table holds only the in-frame rearrangements with V and J called that TCRdb kept. Clones are partly lost; checked studies trace under half to an unresolved V gene and leave the rest unexplained. The sample has about 190,000 clones on record, around nine tenths of them singletons. The top ten clones comprise about 1.1% of the sample. Specimen: peripheral blood. The receptors were gathered from a man aged 25 to 40 with acute or convalescent COVID-19.

The chain is built from TRBV29-1 and TRBJ2-7; 8 bases line up with TRBD1. J gave up 4 bases and V 4 bases, and 9 bases lay outside the gene matches. The CDR3 runs to 14 residues. Germline assignment: CDR1 SQVTM and CDR2 ANQGSEA. DNA for the CDR3: TGCAGCGTTGTGGGCCAGGGGGCGTTTTACGAGCAGTACTTC. Translated, it gives CSVVGQGAFYEQYF.

This clone was counted a single time. Relative to the germline gene, one junction end is altered; a read error may explain this. This chain connects TRBV20-1 to TRBJ2-1; tentative D call: TRBD2 (5 bases). CDR3 length equals 10 residues. Germline assignment: CDR1 DFQATT and CDR2 SNEGSKA (reference sequence). The CDR3 region has the DNA TGCAGTGCTATATTGAGGACTTCGGTCTTC. Protein: CSAILRTSVF.

This chain connects TRBV11-2 to TRBJ2-7; D uncertain. Trimming took 0 bases from V and 9 from J, leaving 6 bases between them. The CDR3 runs to 11 residues. Germline V gives CDR1 SGHAT, CDR2 FQNNGV. Here the CDR3 reads CASSLDLRQYF. The CDR3 DNA reads as TGTGCCAGCAGCTTAGATCTCAGGCAGTACTTC.

This clone was counted between two and nine times. The chain recombines TRBV10-3 with TRBJ1-1, with D possibly matching TRBD1 (6 bases). Germline CDR1 reads ENHRY; CDR2 reads SYGVKD. V was trimmed by 7 bases and J by 0 bases, leaving 12 bases between them. The CDR3 sequence is 14 residues long. Written as DNA, the CDR3 is TGTGCCATCAAACAGGGCTGGGTGAACACTGAAGCTTTCTTT. Residues: CAIKQGWVNTEAFF.

This clone has just one count. The chain employs TRBV6-5 and TRBJ2-2, with D maybe TRBD1 (6 bases). This CDR3 is 15 amino acids long. Germline values: CDR1 MNHEY, CDR2 SVGAGI. The V end lost 0 bases, the J end lost 7 bases, and 12 bases lay between the germline ends. The CDR3 coding sequence is TGTGCCAGCAGTTACTCCAGGGGTCAAAGCGGGGAGCTGTTTTTT. This translates into CASSYSRGQSGELFF.

The rearrangement links TRBV6-5 to TRBJ1-6; no clear D gene. This CDR3 spans 14 amino acids. Trimming left V 8 bases short and J 0 bases short, with 8 bases between. Per the germline V gene, CDR1 is MNHEY and CDR2 is SVGAGI. Here the CDR3 reads CASSSSSYNSPLHF. CDR3 DNA sequence: TGTGCCAGCTCGTCGAGCTCCTATAATTCACCCCTCCACTTT.

The chain employs TRBV2 and TRBJ2-3, with D possibly being TRBD2 (5 bases). Germline values: CDR1 SNHLY, CDR2 FYNNEI. Trimming shortened V by 6 bases and J by 1 base, and 8 bases separated the two germline ends. The CDR3 spans 13 residues. The DNA of the CDR3 is TGTGCCAGCAGGAGTAGCGGCACAGATACGCAGTATTTT. Its translation is CASRSSGTDTQYF.

The chain recombines TRBV5-1 with TRBJ2-1, with TRBD2 matching 11 bases. With 0 bases clipped from V and 7 bases from J, the junction kept 6 bases outside the gene matches. Germline V gene lookup returns CDR1 SGHRS and CDR2 YFSETQ. This CDR3 is built from 16 residues. CDR3 loop: CASSLARTSGPNEQFF. The CDR3 coding sequence is TGCGCCAGCAGCTTGGCCCGGACTAGCGGGCCAAATGAGCAGTTCTTC. The entire variable domain, with the rest obtained from reference TRBV5-1 and TRBJ2-1, is as follows: KAGVTQTPRYLIKTRGQQVTLSCSPISGHRSVSWYQQTPGQGLQFLFEYFSETQRNKGNFPGRFSGRQFSNSRSEMNVSTLELGDSALYLCASSLARTSGPNEQFFGPGTRLTVL.

The chain is built from TRBV12-3 or TRBV12-4 and TRBJ1-4; D is undetermined. V was cut by 1 base and J by 7 bases, with 4 bases left in between. The CDR3 loop spans 12 amino acids. CDR3 region: CASSLGREKLFF. As DNA, the CDR3 is TGTGCCAGCAGTTTAGGTCGTGAAAAACTGTTTTTT.

The V call is TRBV6-6, the J call TRBJ1-2; D possibly corresponds to TRBD1 (6 bases). V dropped 5 bases and J dropped 4 bases, with 17 bases sitting between them. Germline lookup yields CDR1 MNHNY and CDR2 SVGAGI (reference sequence). There are 15 residues in the CDR3. For the CDR3, the DNA is TGTGCCAGCAGTCCCCGGTGGGGGCAGGTCTATGGCTACACCTTC. Translation: CASSPRWGQVYGYTF.